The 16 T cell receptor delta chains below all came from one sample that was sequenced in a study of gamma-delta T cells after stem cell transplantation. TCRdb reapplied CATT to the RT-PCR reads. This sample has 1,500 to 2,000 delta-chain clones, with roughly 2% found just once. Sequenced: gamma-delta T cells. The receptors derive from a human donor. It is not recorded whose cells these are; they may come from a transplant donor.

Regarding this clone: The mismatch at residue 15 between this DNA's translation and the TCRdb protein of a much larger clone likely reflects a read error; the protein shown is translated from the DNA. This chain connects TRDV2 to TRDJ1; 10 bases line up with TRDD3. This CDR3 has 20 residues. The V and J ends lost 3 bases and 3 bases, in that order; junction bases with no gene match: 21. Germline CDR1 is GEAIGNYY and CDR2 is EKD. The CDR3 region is CACDSMLTGGSPQESDKLIF. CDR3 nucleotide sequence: TGTGCCTGTGACTCGATGCTTACTGGGGGATCACCCCAGGAGTCCGATAAACTCATCTTT.

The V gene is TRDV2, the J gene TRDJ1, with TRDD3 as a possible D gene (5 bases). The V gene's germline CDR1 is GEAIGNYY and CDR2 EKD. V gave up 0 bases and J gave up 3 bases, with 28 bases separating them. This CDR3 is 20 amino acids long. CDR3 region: CACDTVLATQGTGIADKLIF. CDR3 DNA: TGTGCCTGTGACACCGTTCTCGCCACGCAGGGTACCGGGATCGCCGATAAACTCATCTTT.

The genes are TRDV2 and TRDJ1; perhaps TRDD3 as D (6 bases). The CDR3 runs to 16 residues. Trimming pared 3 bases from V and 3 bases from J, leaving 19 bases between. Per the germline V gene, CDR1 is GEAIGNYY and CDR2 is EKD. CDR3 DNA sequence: TGTGCCTGTGACCCCCTGGCTGGGGAGGGGTCCGATAAACTCATCTTT. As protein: CACDPLAGEGSDKLIF.

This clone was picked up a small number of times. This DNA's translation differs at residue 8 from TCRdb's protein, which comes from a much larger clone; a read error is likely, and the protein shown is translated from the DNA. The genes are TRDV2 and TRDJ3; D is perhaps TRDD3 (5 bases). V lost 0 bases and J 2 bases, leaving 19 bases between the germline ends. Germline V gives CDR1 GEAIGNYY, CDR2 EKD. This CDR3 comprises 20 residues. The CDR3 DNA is TGTGCCTGTGACACCGGCTGGGAGACCCGGAGTGCCTGGGACACCCGACAGATGTTTTTC. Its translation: CACDTGWETRSAWDTRQMFF.

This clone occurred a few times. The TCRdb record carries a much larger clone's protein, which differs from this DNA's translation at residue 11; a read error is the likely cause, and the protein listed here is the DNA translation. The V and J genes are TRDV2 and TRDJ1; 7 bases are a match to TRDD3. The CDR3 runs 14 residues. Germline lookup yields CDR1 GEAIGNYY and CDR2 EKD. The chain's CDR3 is CACFALGAADELIF. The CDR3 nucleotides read TGTGCCTGTTTCGCTCTGGGGGCCGCCGATGAACTCATCTTT.

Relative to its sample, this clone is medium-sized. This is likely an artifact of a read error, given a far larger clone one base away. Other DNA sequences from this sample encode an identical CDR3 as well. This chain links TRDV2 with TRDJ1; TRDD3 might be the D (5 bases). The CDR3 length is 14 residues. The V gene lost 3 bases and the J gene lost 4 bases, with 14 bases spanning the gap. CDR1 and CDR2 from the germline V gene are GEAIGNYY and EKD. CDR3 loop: CACDPLGGSDKLIF. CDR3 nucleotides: TGTGCCTGTGACCCGTTAGGGGGTAGCGATAAACTCATCTTT.

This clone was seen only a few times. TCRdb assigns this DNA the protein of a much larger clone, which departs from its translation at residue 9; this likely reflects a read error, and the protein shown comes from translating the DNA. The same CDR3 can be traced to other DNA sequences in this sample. The CDR3 DNA follows: TGTGCCTGTGACAGTCTGTCGTACGCCGACAAACTCATCTTT. It codes for CACDSLSYADKLIF. V usage is TRDV2 and J usage is TRDJ1; no clear D gene. This CDR3 spans 14 amino acids. From germline, CDR1 is GEAIGNYY and CDR2 EKD.

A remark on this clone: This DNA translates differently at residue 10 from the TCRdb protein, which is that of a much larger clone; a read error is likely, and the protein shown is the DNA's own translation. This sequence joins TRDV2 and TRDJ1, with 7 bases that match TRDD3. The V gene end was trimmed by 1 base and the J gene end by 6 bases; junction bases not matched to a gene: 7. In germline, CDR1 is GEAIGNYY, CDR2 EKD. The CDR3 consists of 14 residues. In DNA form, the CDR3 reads TGTGCCTGTGACACTCTGGGGGTTGATTATAAACTCATCTTT. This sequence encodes CACDTLGVDYKLIF.

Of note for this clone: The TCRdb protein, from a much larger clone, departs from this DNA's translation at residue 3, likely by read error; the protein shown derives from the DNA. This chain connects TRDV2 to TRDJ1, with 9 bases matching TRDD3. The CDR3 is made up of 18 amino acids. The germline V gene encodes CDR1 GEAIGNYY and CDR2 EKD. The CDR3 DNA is TGTGCCCGTGAGCCGCTTGGGGGGATACCCTCGTACACCGATAAACTCATCTTT. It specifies CAREPLGGIPSYTDKLIF.

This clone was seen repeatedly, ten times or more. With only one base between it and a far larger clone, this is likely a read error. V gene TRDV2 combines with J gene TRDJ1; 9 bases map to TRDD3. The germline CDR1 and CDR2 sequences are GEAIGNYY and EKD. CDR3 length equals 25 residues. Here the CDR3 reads CARDTLVSGGSSPSQEANYTDKLIF. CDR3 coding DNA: TGTGCCCGTGACACCCTGGTATCTGGGGGATCATCTCCCAGTCAGGAGGCTAATTACACCGATAAACTCATCTTT.

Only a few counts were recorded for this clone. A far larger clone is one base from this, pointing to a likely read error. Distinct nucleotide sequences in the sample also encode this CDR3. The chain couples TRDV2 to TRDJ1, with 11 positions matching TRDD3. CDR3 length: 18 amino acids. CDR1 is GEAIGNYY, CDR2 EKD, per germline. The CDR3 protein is CACDTVDHGGYATDKLIF. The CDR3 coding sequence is TGTGCCTGCGACACCGTGGACCATGGGGGATACGCTACCGATAAACTCATCTTT.

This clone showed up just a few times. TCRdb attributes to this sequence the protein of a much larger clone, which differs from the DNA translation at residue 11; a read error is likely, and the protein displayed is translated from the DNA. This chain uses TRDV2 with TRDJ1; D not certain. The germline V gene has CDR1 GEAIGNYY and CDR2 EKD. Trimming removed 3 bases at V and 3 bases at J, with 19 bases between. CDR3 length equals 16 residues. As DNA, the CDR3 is TGTGCCTGTGACTCCGTGAGGCGAGAGTACGCCGATAAACTCATCTTT. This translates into CACDSVRREYADKLIF.

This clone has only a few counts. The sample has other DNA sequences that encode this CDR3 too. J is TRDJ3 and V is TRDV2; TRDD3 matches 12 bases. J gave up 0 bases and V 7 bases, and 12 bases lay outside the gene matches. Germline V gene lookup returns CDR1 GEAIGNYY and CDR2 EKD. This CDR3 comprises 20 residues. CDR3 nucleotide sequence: TGTGCCTGCGACGCCCTACTGGGGGATACAAGCTCCTGGGACACCCGACAGATGTTTTTC. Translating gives CACDALLGDTSSWDTRQMFF.

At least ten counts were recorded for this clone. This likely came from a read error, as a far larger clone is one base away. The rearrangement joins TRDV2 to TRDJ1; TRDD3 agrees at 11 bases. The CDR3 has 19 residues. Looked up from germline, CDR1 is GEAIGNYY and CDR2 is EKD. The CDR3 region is CACDKLGDKGKTYTDKLTF. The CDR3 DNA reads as TGTGCCTGTGATAAACTGGGGGATAAGGGAAAAACGTACACCGATAAACTCACCTTT.

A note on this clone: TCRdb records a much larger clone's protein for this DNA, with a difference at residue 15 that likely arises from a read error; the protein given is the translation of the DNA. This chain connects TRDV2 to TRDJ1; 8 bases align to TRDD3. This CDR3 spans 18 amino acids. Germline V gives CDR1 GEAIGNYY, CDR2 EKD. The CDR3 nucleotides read TGTGCCTGTGACCCCCTTTCTGGGGGACTCCGGGGGACCGATAGACTCATCTTT. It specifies CACDPLSGGLRGTDRLIF.

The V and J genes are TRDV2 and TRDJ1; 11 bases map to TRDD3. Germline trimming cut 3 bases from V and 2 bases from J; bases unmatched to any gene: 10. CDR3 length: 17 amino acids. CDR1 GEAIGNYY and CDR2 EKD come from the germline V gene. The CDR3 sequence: CACDPLLGDSQTDKLIF. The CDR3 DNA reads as TGTGCCTGTGACCCCTTACTGGGGGATAGTCAGACCGATAAACTCATCTTT.